The TCR beta chain under discussion was sequenced for a study of blood T cell repertoires in COVID-19. For the study at large: Acute and convalescent COVID-19 samples came from the United States, Italy and Spain. PBMCs, B-cell-depleted T cells, or T cells provided the cDNA or gDNA that made up the material.

The germline V and J ends were trimmed by 0 bases and 7 bases, with 17 bases remaining between them. The CDR3 has 15 residues. Germline values: CDR1 SGDLS, CDR2 YYNGEE. Methods used by the authors: Amplification from reference gene primers served as the basis for estimated nucleated cell counts. The table came from immunoSEQ multiplex PCR; TCRdb's copy has only in-frame clones and leaves some out. The V and J calls and clone size come from that table; D and trimming were worked out from the DNA. The sample comprises about 120,000 clones, almost 80% of which are singletons, and under 20% rests with the top ten.

The origin of this receptor is a woman older than 75 with active or convalescent COVID-19. The gene calls are TRBV9 and TRBJ2-7; possibly TRBD2 for D (6 bases). Source material: peripheral blood. Written as DNA, the CDR3 is TGTGCCAGCAGCGTAGCTGGGACTGGGAAGGTAGAGCAGTACTTC. Protein: CASSVAGTGKVEQYF.